The 20 T cell receptor beta chains below all came from one sample that was sequenced in a study of blood T cell repertoires in COVID-19. Clones were read by immunoSEQ multiplex PCR, and TCRdb kept only the in-frame ones, dropping some. The sample includes 40,000 or so clones, approximately 92% of them seen just once. The specimen was peripheral blood. The receptor set was obtained from a human donor in a cohort sampled during active COVID-19.

The rearrangement joins TRBV11-2 to TRBJ2-1, with TRBD2 identical over 9 bases. The CDR3 has 14 residues. Germline assignment: CDR1 SGHAT and CDR2 FQNNGV. The V and J ends lost 1 base and 8 bases, in that order; junction bases with no gene match: 3. The CDR3 nucleotides are TGTGCCAGCAGCTTAGTTCTAGCGGGGTATGAGCAGTTCTTC. Translation gives CASSLVLAGYEQFF.

J is TRBJ2-3 and V is TRBV28; 7 nucleotides match TRBD2. Trimming removed 8 bases from V and 7 bases from J; junction bases left unmatched: 15. CDR3 length: 15 residues. Germline V gene lookup returns CDR1 MDHEN and CDR2 SYDVKM. The CDR3 coding sequence is TGTGCCAGCTCCCCTGGGGGGAGGGCCTTCCATACGCAGTATTTT. Encoded protein: CASSPGGRAFHTQYF.

The chain employs TRBV15 and TRBJ1-1, with TRBD1 matching 7 bases. Germline V gene data show CDR1 as LNHNV and CDR2 as YYDKDF (reference sequence). V shed 2 bases, J shed 1 base, and the junction held 7 bases outside the gene matches. The CDR3 covers 16 residues. CDR3 in amino acids: CATSRPPWTGNTEAFF. CDR3 DNA: TGTGCCACCAGCAGACCACCTTGGACAGGGAACACTGAAGCTTTCTTT.

V gene TRBV18 combines with J gene TRBJ1-2; 7 bases line up with TRBD1. There are 11 residues in the CDR3. V shed 9 bases and J 6 bases; nucleotides not matched to a gene: 4. The germline gives CDR1 KGHSH, CDR2 LQKENI. Written as DNA, the CDR3 is TGTGCCAGGGGGACAGTGGATGGCTACACCTTC. Its protein is CARGTVDGYTF.

This chain links TRBV9 with TRBJ2-1; 12 nucleotides align to TRBD2. V shed 1 base and J 6 bases; nucleotides not matched to a gene: 5. The CDR3 is made up of 16 amino acids. Per the germline V gene, CDR1 is SGDLS and CDR2 is YYNGEE. CDR3 coding DNA: TGTGCCAGCAGCGTATCTAGCGGGAGGGCCGGCAATGAGCAGTTCTTC. Protein sequence: CASSVSSGRAGNEQFF.

The V call is TRBV24-1, the J call TRBJ1-2, with 7 bases aligning to TRBD1. Germline V lookup: CDR1 KGHDR, CDR2 SFDVKD. Unmatched junction bases numbered 11, after V lost 7 bases and J lost 4 bases. CDR3 length: 15 residues. The CDR3 sequence: CATSTIRDSVYGYTF. CDR3 DNA: TGTGCCACCAGCACTATCCGGGACAGTGTCTATGGCTACACCTTC.

The chain recombines TRBV18 with TRBJ2-7; 8 bases are shared with TRBD1. Per the germline V gene, CDR1 is KGHSH and CDR2 is LQKENI. V lost 3 bases, J lost 5 bases, and 6 bases stayed unmatched. CDR3 size: 14 residues. The CDR3, as DNA: TGTGCCAGCTCACCCAGACAGGGGTTCAACGAGCAGTACTTC. Protein product: CASSPRQGFNEQYF. Combining the CDR3 with reference TRBV18 and TRBJ2-7 gives the whole variable domain NAGVMQNPRHLVRRRGQEARLRCSPMKGHSHVYWYRQLPEEGLKFMVYLQKENIIDESGMPKERFSAEFPKEGPSILRIQQVVRGDSAAYFCASSPRQGFNEQYFGPGTRLTVT.

V usage is TRBV3-1 (or the pseudogene TRBV3-2) and J usage is TRBJ1-2; 8 bases fit TRBD1. Germline CDR1 is LGHDT and CDR2 is YNNKEL (reference sequence). Trimming cost V 6 bases and J 10 bases; bases outside gene matches: 7. The CDR3 totals 12 residues. The CDR3 nucleotides are TGTGCCAGCAGACTCAGACAGGGGCCCTACACCTTC. Protein sequence: CASRLRQGPYTF.

This chain links TRBV15 with TRBJ2-7, with 8 bases aligning to TRBD1. In germline, CDR1 is LNHNV, CDR2 YYDKDF (reference sequence). V was pared by 0 bases and J by 4 bases, with 14 bases of the junction left unmatched. This CDR3 has 18 amino acids. The CDR3 region has the DNA TGTGCCACCAGCAGAGATGTAACCGGGACAGGCCCGACTTACGAGCAGTACTTC. It is translated as CATSRDVTGTGPTYEQYF.

The genes are TRBV19 and TRBJ2-1; D may be TRBD2 (5 bases). Germline V gene data show CDR1 as LNHDA and CDR2 as SQIVND (reference sequence). The germline V and J ends were trimmed by 3 bases and 4 bases, with 10 bases remaining between them. The CDR3 loop spans 14 amino acids. CDR3 amino acids: CASSIFGGYNEQFF. The CDR3 DNA sequence: TGTGCCAGTAGTATTTTCGGAGGATACAATGAGCAGTTCTTC.

The V call is TRBV9, the J call TRBJ2-1, with D perhaps matching TRBD2 (6 bases). The CDR3 runs to 16 residues. Deletions cut 1 base from V and 0 bases from J, with 11 bases between. Germline V gene sequence: CDR1 SGDLS, CDR2 YYNGEE. CDR3 sequence reads: CASSVTGATSYNEQFF. In DNA form, the CDR3 reads TGTGCCAGCAGCGTAACGGGAGCGACCTCCTACAATGAGCAGTTCTTC.

V and J are TRBV13 and TRBJ2-7; D remains ambiguous. The CDR3 length is 14 residues. The V and J ends lost 4 bases and 0 bases respectively, with 10 bases between them. The germline V gene encodes CDR1 PRHDT and CDR2 FYEKMQ (reference sequence). CDR3 DNA: TGTGCCAGCAGCTCAAGACAAGACTCCTACGAGCAGTACTTC. Protein: CASSSRQDSYEQYF.

The CDR3 spells CASSAGTGAQPQHF. The CDR3 region has the DNA TGTGCCAGCAGCGCAGGGACAGGGGCTCAGCCCCAGCATTTT. The gene calls are TRBV7-2 and TRBJ1-5, with 10 bases fitting TRBD1. CDR1 is SGHTA and CDR2 is FQGNSA in the germline V gene. J lost 6 bases, V lost 5 bases, and 4 bases had no gene match. This CDR3 has 14 amino acids. The variable domain in full, with the rest retrieved from reference TRBV7-2 and TRBJ1-5, is GAGVSQSPSNKVTEKGKDVELRCDPISGHTALYWYRQSLGQGLEFLIYFQGNSAPDKSGLPSDRFSAERTGGSVSTLTIQRTQQEDSAVYLCASSAGTGAQPQHFGDGTRLSIL.

In its sample, this clone was seen once. The chain recombines TRBV6-5 with TRBJ2-7; no clear D gene. The CDR3 loop spans 13 amino acids. Germline-derived CDR1 and CDR2 are MNHEY and SVGAGI. V shed 6 bases and J shed 0 bases, with 9 bases lying between them. The CDR3 here is CASRSLSSYEQYF. CDR3 nucleotide sequence: TGTGCCAGCAGATCCTTGAGCTCCTACGAGCAGTACTTC.

A few counts support this clone. The chain is built from TRBV10-3 and TRBJ1-5, with a tentative D call TRBD1 (6 bases). Per the germline V gene, CDR1 is ENHRY and CDR2 is SYGVKD. CDR3 length: 16 amino acids. V was clipped by 0 bases and J by 0 bases, with 9 bases between them. CDR3 sequence reads: CAISESTGNSNQPQHF. For the CDR3, the DNA is TGTGCCATCAGTGAGTCGACAGGCAATAGCAATCAGCCCCAGCATTTT.

The V and J genes are TRBV28 and TRBJ1-5; D is undetermined. Trimming took 5 bases from V and 7 from J, leaving 9 bases between them. CDR1 MDHEN and CDR2 SYDVKM come from the germline V gene. This CDR3 has 12 residues. The CDR3 region is CASSPPVQPQHF. The CDR3, as DNA: TGTGCCAGCAGTCCCCCCGTCCAGCCCCAGCATTTT.

V and J are TRBV28 and TRBJ1-6; D is unresolved. This CDR3 has 17 residues. V lost 2 bases and J 0 bases, leaving 11 bases between the germline ends. CDR1 is MDHEN and CDR2 is SYDVKM in the germline V gene. As DNA, the CDR3 is TGTGCCAGCAGTTTAGATCCGAAGAGCTCCTATAATTCACCCCTCCACTTT. Translated, it gives CASSLDPKSSYNSPLHF.

This rearrangement joins TRBV7-2 to TRBJ2-1, with TRBD2 as a possible D gene (6 bases). Between the trimmed V and J ends, which lost 6 bases and 7 bases, there was a span of 16 bases. Per the germline V gene, CDR1 is SGHTA and CDR2 is FQGNSA. The length of the CDR3 is 14 residues. CDR3 DNA sequence: TGTGCCAGCAGTCAGGAGGTTGGGGGGAATGAGCAGTTCTTC. It encodes CASSQEVGGNEQFF.

The chain recombines TRBV19 with TRBJ2-1, with D perhaps TRBD1 (6 bases). The CDR3 has 21 residues. V lost 6 bases to trimming and J lost 0 bases, with 30 bases between them. Looked up from germline, CDR1 is LNHDA and CDR2 is SQIVND (reference sequence). This CDR3 is CASSKAGWTAQYQSSYNEQFF. The CDR3 DNA follows: TGTGCCAGTAGCAAAGCAGGGTGGACAGCTCAATACCAGAGCTCCTACAATGAGCAGTTCTTC.

Comments on this clone: The junction and the germline gene differ at one end; a read error may be behind it. The rearrangement joins TRBV6-2 or TRBV6-3 to TRBJ1-2; 7 nucleotides match TRBD1. Per germline, CDR1 MNHEY and CDR2 SVGEGT. This CDR3 contains 12 residues. CDR3 in DNA: TGTGCCAGCAGTTACGTGACAGGGAGATCTGCCTTC. This gives the protein CASSYVTGRSAF.